This T cell receptor (beta chain) was profiled in a study of neurological immune-mediated disorders. Findings of the study overall: Patients with HTLV-1-associated myelopathy had the highest level of TCR clonal expansion, whereas patients with multiple sclerosis had the lowest level, falling beneath the level found in healthy controls. None of the CDR3 amino acid sequences found in expanded clones was shared across subjects. This suggests that the TCR-beta repertoires were private in all groups.

There are many counts of this clonotype. Its antigen remains unknown. Unsorted libraries were derived from 2 million PBMCs stored at -80 C. The authors made cDNA by 5'RACE with 10-nucleotide random UMIs. TCRdb re-called the 5' RACE reads with MiXCR, one entry per CDR3 protein. The repertoire consists of approximately 74,000 distinct CDR3 sequences, with about 9% occurring once and the leading ten covering about 1.7%. Trimming removed 1 base from V and 4 bases from J, with 9 bases in between. The CDR3 length is 14 residues. Germline loops: CDR1 LGHNA, CDR2 YNFKEQ. This clonotype was sampled from a man aged 45-65 years in good health. Sequenced input: PBMCs. The chain employs TRBV4-2 and TRBJ2-3; no clear D gene. The CDR3 DNA is TGTGCCAGCAGCCAAGGGCAGGCGGCAGATACGCAGTATTTT. Its translation is CASSQGQAADTQYF.